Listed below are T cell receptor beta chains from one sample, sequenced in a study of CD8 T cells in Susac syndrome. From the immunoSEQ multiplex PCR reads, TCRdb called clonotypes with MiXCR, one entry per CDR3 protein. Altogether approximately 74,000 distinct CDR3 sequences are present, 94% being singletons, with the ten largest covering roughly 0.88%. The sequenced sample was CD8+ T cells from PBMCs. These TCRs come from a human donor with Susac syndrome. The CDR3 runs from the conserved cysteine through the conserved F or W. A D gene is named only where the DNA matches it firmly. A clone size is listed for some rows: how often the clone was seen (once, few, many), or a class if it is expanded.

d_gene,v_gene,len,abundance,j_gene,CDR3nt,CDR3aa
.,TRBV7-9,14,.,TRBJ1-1,TGTGCCAGCAGCCCCGTGACCGAGAACACTGAAGCTTTCTTT,CASSPVTENTEAFF
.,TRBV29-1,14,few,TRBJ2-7,TGCAGCGTTGACGCAGGTAAAAACCCCTACGAGCAGTACTTC,CSVDAGKNPYEQYF
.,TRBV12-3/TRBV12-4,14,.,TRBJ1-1,TGTGCCAGCAGTCACTGGGGGGATGACACTGAAGCTTTCTTT,CASSHWGDDTEAFF
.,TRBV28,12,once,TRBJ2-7,TGTGCCAGCAGTACCATTGAGGACGAGCAGTACTTC,CASSTIEDEQYF
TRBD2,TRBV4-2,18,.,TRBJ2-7,TGTGCCAGCAGCCAAGAGCATGGGCGGCGGGAGGGGTCCTACGAGCAGTACTTC,CASSQEHGRREGSYEQYF
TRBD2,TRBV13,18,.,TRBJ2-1,TGTGCCAGCAGCGAACGACTAGCGGGAGGGTTGCTCTACAATGAGCAGTTCTTC,CASSERLAGGLLYNEQFF
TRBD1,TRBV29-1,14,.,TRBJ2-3,TGCAGCGCCTCCGGGACAGGGAACACAGATACGCAGTATTTT,CSASGTGNTDTQYF
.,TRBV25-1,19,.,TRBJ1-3,TGTGCCAGCAGTTCCCCGGACCTGGACCGCCTAAGCTCTGGAAACACCATATATTTT,CASSSPDLDRLSSGNTIYF
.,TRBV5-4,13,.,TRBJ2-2,TGTGCCAGCAGCTTCAAGGTCACCGGGGAGCTGTTTTTT,CASSFKVTGELFF
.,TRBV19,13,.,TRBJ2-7,TGTGCCAGTAGTATAGAAGGCAGCTACGAGCAGTACTTC,CASSIEGSYEQYF
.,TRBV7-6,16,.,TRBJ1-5,TGTGCCAGCAGCTTAGCGCCCAACCCAGGGGATCAGCCCCAGCATTTT,CASSLAPNPGDQPQHF
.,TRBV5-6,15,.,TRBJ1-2,TGTGCCAGCAGCGCGGGACAAGACCCTCTCTATGGCTACACCTTC,CASSAGQDPLYGYTF
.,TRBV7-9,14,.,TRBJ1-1,TGTGCCAGCAGCTTAGCGGGGAATGCGGATGAAGCTTTCTTT,CASSLAGNADEAFF
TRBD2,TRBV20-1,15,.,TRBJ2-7,TGCAGTGCTAGAGATAGCGGGGCTCCGTCCTACGAGCAGTACTTC,CSARDSGAPSYEQYF
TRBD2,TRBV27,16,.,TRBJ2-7,TGTGCCAGCAGTGGACTAGCGGGAGGGCGGACCTACGAGCAGTACTTC,CASSGLAGGRTYEQYF
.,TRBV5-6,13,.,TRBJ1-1,TGTGCCAGCAGCTTGAGCGGGACTACTGAAGCTTTCTTT,CASSLSGTTEAFF
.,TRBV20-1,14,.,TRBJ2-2,TGCAGTATACTCGGACCCGGAAACACCGGGGAGCTGTTTTTT,CSILGPGNTGELFF
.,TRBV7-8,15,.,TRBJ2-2,TGTGCCAGCACCCGATCTTCCAGCTCCATCGGGGAGCTGTTTTTT,CASTRSSSSIGELFF
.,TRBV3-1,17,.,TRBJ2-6,TGTGCCAGCAGCTCTCCTTCGTTGGGGACTGGGGCCAACGTCCTGACTTTC,CASSSPSLGTGANVLTF
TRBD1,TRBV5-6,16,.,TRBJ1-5,TGTGCCAGCAGTCCAAACAGGGGGCTTGGAGATCAGCCCCAGCATTTT,CASSPNRGLGDQPQHF
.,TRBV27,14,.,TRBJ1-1,TGTGCCAGCAGTTTCGGGGGCCTGAACACTGAAGCTTTCTTT,CASSFGGLNTEAFF
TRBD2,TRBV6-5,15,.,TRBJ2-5,TGTGCCTCGGGACTAGCGGGAGGGTTTCAAGAGACCCAGTACTTC,CASGLAGGFQETQYF
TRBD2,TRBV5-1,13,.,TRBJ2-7,TGCGCCAGCAGCTTCGGACTAGACTACGAGCAGTACTTC,CASSFGLDYEQYF
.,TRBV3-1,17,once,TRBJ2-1,TGTGCCAGCAGCCAAGATTTGCGAGATAGCTCCTACAATGAGCAGTTCTTC,CASSQDLRDSSYNEQFF
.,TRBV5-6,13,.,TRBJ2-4,TGTGCCAGCAGCTTAACCGTTCAAAACATTCAGTACTTC,CASSLTVQNIQYF
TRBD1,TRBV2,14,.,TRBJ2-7,TGTGCCAGCGACCCCGGACAGGTCTCCTACGAGCAGTACTTC,CASDPGQVSYEQYF
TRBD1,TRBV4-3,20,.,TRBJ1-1,TGCGCCAGCAGCCAAGAAATGCCGGACAGGGAATTATTAAGGGGCACTGAAGCTTTCTTT,CASSQEMPDRELLRGTEAFF
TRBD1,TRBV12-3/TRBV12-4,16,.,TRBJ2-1,TGTGCCAGCAGTCCATCCTTTCGGGACAGGGGGCTTGAGCAGTTCTTC,CASSPSFRDRGLEQFF
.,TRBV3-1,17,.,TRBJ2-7,TGTGCCAGCAGCCAATATACACCGGGAATAGCAAACTACGAGCAGTACTTC,CASSQYTPGIANYEQYF
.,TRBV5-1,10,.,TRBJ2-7,TGCGCCAACCAAACCCACGAGCAGTACTTC,CANQTHEQYF
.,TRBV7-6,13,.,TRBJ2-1,TGTGCCAGCAGCTTAGAGTCTGGGTATGAGCAGTTCTTC,CASSLESGYEQFF
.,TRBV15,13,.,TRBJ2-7,TGTGCCACCAGCAGAGAGGACAGTTACGAGCAGTACTTC,CATSREDSYEQYF
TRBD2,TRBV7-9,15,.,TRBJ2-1,TGTGCCAGCAGCTCAATAGCGGGAGGGTACAATGAGCAGTTCTTC,CASSSIAGGYNEQFF
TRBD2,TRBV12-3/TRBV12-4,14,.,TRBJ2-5,TGTGCCAGCAGTTTTAGCGGGATATCAGAGACCCAGTACTTC,CASSFSGISETQYF
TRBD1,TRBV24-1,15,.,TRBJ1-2,TGTGCCTCCCTCTCCGGGACAGGGGAATCCTATGGCTACACCTTC,CASLSGTGESYGYTF
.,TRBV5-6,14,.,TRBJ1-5,TGTGCCAGCAGCGCGGCGGAAGGGTATCAGCCCCAGCATTTT,CASSAAEGYQPQHF
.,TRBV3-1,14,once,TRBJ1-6,TGTGCCTGCTCCGGGACTCACAATAATTCACCCCTCCACTTT,CACSGTHNNSPLHF
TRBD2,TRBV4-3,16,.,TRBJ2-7,TGCGCCAGCAGCCAAGCCCGCGGGAGTTCCTCCTACGAGCAGTACTTC,CASSQARGSSSYEQYF
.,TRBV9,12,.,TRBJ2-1,TGTGCCAGCAGCGTCGACTTTGAGGGGCCCCTCTTC,CASSVDFEGPLF
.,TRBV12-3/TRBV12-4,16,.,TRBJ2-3,TGTGCCAGCAGTTTTCAGGACCACCTCAACACAGATACGCAGTATTTT,CASSFQDHLNTDTQYF
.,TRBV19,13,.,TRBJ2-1,TGTGCCAGTGGCGAGGCCTCCTACAATGAGCAGTTCTTC,CASGEASYNEQFF
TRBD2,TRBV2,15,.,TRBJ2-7,TGTGCCAGCGGCGAACTAGCGGCCCTCTCCTACGAGCAGTACTTC,CASGELAALSYEQYF
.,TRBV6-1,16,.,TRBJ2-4,TGTGCCAGCAGTACCCCCGCAGGGGTAGCCAAAAACATTCAGTACTTC,CASSTPAGVAKNIQYF